The 11 T cell receptor beta chains listed next were all sequenced from one sample in a study of OX40 agonist ivuxolimab in advanced cancers. Library prep was done by the immunoSEQ multiplex PCR assay. TCRdb took this table from immuneACCESS and kept in-frame rearrangements with V and J called. Such tables lack part of the clones; where checked against another copy, unresolved V genes explain under half of the gap, and the rest is unexplained. The table for this sample lists around 79,000 clones; more than 85% of them were counted only once. The ten top clones hold over 7.5% of the sample. Sample: CD4+ or CD8+ T cells sorted from blood, taken in a trial of the OX40 agonist ivuxolimab. These receptors were taken from an adult with an advanced solid tumor such as melanoma, head and neck, liver or kidney cancer.

This chain uses TRBV9 with TRBJ1-2; D remains ambiguous. Trimming pared 9 bases from V and 4 bases from J, leaving 16 bases between. This CDR3 contains 13 residues. The germline gives CDR1 SGDLS, CDR2 YYNGEE. The CDR3 protein is CATSNGGSYGYTF. The CDR3, as DNA: TGTGCCACCTCAAATGGCGGGTCCTATGGCTACACCTTC. The variable domain in full, with the rest retrieved from reference TRBV9 and TRBJ1-2, is DSGVTQTPKHLITATGQRVTLRCSPRSGDLSVYWYQQSLDQGLQFLIQYYNGEERAKGNILERFSAQQFPDLHSELNLSSLELGDSALYFCATSNGGSYGYTFGSGTRLTVV.

The chain joins TRBV7-2 to TRBJ1-5; D ambiguous. Germline-derived CDR1 and CDR2 are SGHTA and FQGNSA. The CDR3 has 15 residues. Trimming removed 6 bases at V and 2 bases at J, with 14 bases between. CDR3 nucleotide sequence: TGTGCCAGCAGTATAGCACCTTATGGCAATCAGCCCCAGCATTTT. Its protein is CASSIAPYGNQPQHF.

The chain carries TRBV5-6 and TRBJ1-1; D perhaps matches TRBD1 (6 bases). The CDR3 is 14 residues long. With 2 bases removed from V and 1 base from J, the gap between germline ends came to 9 bases. The germline CDR1 and CDR2 sequences are SGHDT and YYEEEE. This CDR3 reads CASSLQQGNTEAFF. The CDR3 DNA reads as TGTGCCAGCAGCTTACAACAGGGGAACACTGAAGCTTTCTTT.

This chain links TRBV7-8 with TRBJ2-2; D remains ambiguous. Trimming took off 7 bases at V and 7 bases at J, with 10 bases between the two ends. This CDR3 has 12 amino acids. Germline V lookup: CDR1 SGHVS, CDR2 FQNEAQ. In nucleotides, the CDR3 is TGTGCCAGCACCCCTTTCGGCGGGGAGCTGTTTTTT. Translation: CASTPFGGELFF. Full variable domain (missing parts from reference TRBV7-8 and TRBJ2-2): GAGVSQSPRYKVAKRGQDVALRCDPISGHVSLFWYQQALGQGPEFLTYFQNEAQLDKSGLPSDRFFAERPEGSVSTLKIQRTQQEDSAVYLCASTPFGGELFFGEGSRLTVL.

This clone came up once. The genes are TRBV5-6 and TRBJ2-2; TRBD1 might be the D (5 bases). There are 14 residues in the CDR3. The germline V and J ends were trimmed by 0 bases and 6 bases, with 9 bases remaining between them. Germline V gene sequence: CDR1 SGHDT, CDR2 YYEEEE. This chain's CDR3 is CASSLAGLAGELFF. The DNA for the CDR3 is TGTGCCAGCAGCTTGGCAGGGCTGGCCGGGGAGCTGTTTTTT.

The V and J genes are TRBV7-7 and TRBJ2-6; no clear D gene. Trimming shortened V by 1 base and J by 0 bases, and 4 bases separated the two germline ends. CDR3 length equals 15 residues. Per the germline V gene, CDR1 is SSHAT and CDR2 is FNYEAQ (reference sequence). Here the CDR3 DNA reads TGTGCCAGCAGCTTAGGGAGCTCTGGGGCCAACGTCCTGACTTTC. Residues: CASSLGSSGANVLTF.

The chain recombines TRBV18 with TRBJ2-2; tentative D call: TRBD2 (6 bases). The CDR3 extends over 14 amino acids. The germline gives CDR1 KGHSH, CDR2 LQKENI. V was shortened by 5 bases and J by 6 bases, with 13 bases between the two germline ends. This chain's CDR3 is CASSGAEGPGELFF. Here the CDR3 DNA reads TGTGCCAGCTCAGGAGCGGAGGGACCCGGGGAGCTGTTTTTT.

V usage is TRBV10-2 and J usage is TRBJ1-1; D not resolved. CDR1 and CDR2 (germline): WSHSY, SAAADI. Trimming removed 3 bases at V and 6 bases at J, with 5 bases between. The CDR3 runs 11 residues. The CDR3 protein is CASSDWSEAFF. The CDR3 nucleotides are TGCGCCAGCAGTGATTGGTCTGAAGCTTTCTTT.

CDR3 nucleotides: TGCGCCAGCAGCCAATGGATTGGGGCCATCCAGGGGGACTATGGCTACACCTTC. It is translated as CASSQWIGAIQGDYGYTF. J is TRBJ1-2 and V is TRBV4-1, with 7 bases aligning to TRBD1. The length of the CDR3 is 18 residues. The trim removed 2 bases at V and 3 bases at J, leaving 15 bases unmatched. Germline V gene data show CDR1 as MGHRA and CDR2 as YSYEKL.

This clone has a single count. This chain connects TRBV29-1 to TRBJ2-5, with 10 bases lining up with TRBD2. After removal of 3 bases from V and 4 bases from J, the junction contained 5 bases not matched to a gene. This CDR3 spans 14 amino acids. Per germline, CDR1 SQVTM and CDR2 ANQGSEA. The DNA for the CDR3 is TGCAGCGTTGATTCTAGCGGGGGTTCAGAGACCCAGTACTTC. It yields the protein CSVDSSGGSETQYF.

This clone was found once. In DNA form, the CDR3 reads TGCGCCAGCAGCCAAGTACAGGCTGAAAAACTGTTTTTT. Amino acids: CASSQVQAEKLFF. The V call is TRBV4-3, the J call TRBJ1-4, with TRBD1 as a possible D gene (5 bases). CDR3 length: 13 residues. V lost 1 base and J 7 bases, leaving 7 bases between the germline ends. Germline-derived CDR1 and CDR2 are LGHNA and YSLEER.